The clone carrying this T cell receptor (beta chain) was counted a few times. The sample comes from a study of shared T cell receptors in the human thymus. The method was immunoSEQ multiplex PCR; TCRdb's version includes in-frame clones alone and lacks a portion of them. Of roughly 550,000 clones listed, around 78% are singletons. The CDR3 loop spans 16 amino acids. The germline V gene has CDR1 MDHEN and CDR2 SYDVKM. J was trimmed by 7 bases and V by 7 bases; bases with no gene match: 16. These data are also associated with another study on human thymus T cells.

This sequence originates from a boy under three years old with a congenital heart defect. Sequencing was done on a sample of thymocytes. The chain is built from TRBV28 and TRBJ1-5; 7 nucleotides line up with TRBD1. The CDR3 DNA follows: TGTGCCAGCACTACGACGGACAGGCCGTTAAAACAGCCCCAGCATTTT. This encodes CASTTTDRPLKQPQHF. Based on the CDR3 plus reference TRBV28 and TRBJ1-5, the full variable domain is DVKVTQSSRYLVKRTGEKVFLECVQDMDHENMFWYRQDPGLGLRLIYFSYDVKMKEKGDIPEGYSVSREKKERFSLILESASTNQTSMYLCASTTTDRPLKQPQHFGDGTRLSIL.